Listed below are T cell receptor beta chains from one sample, sequenced in a study of OX40 agonist ivuxolimab in advanced cancers. Data came from immunoSEQ multiplex PCR; TCRdb stores just in-frame clones and leaves some out. The data hold tens of thousands of clones, with 70% to 90% observed a single time. The sample was CD4+ or CD8+ T cells sorted from blood, taken in a trial of the OX40 agonist ivuxolimab. The receptors shown here come from an adult with an advanced solid tumor such as melanoma, head and neck, liver or kidney cancer. Each CDR3 is given with its conserved first and last residue. D genes are given only for firm matches. Expanded clones are given a class, and other clones once, few, many or no size at all.

CDR3 DNA,CDR3 protein,D gene,clone size,V gene,J gene
TGTGCCAGCAGCCGAGGCGGGACACTGACCCAAGAGACCCAGTACTTC,CASSRGGTLTQETQYF,NA,once,TRBV7-2,TRBJ2-5
TGCGCCAGCAGCTTGGGTCGCCCAAACCGATCCCCCTACGAGCAGTACTTC,CASSLGRPNRSPYEQYF,NA,NA,TRBV5-1,TRBJ2-7
TGTGCCATCAGTGAGCGGGCAGATACGCAGTATTTT,CAISERADTQYF,NA,NA,TRBV10-3,TRBJ2-3
TGTGCCAGCAGTTTAGGGACAAGCAATCAGCCCCAGCATTTT,CASSLGTSNQPQHF,NA,NA,TRBV28,TRBJ1-5
TGTGCCAGCAGCCGCGAAACGGGAGCGGTCACAGATACGCAGTATTTT,CASSRETGAVTDTQYF,NA,NA,TRBV5-6,TRBJ2-3
TGTGCCAGTAGTGTTAACAGGGGCACTGAAGCTTTCTTT,CASSVNRGTEAFF,TRBD1,NA,TRBV19,TRBJ1-1
TGTGCCAGCAGCCAAGAGCCCAGGGCCTATGGCTACACCTTC,CASSQEPRAYGYTF,NA,NA,TRBV14,TRBJ1-2
TGTGCTGCCCGGCGGTCAGCCGTATACTATGGCTACACCTTC,CAARRSAVYYGYTF,NA,NA,TRBV28,TRBJ1-2
TGCGCCAGCAGCTTGGCCTCAGGGCTGAGGAATTCACCCCTCCACTTT,CASSLASGLRNSPLHF,NA,NA,TRBV5-1,TRBJ1-6
TGTGCCTGGAGTGTACTGGGCCTAGCGGGAGTCGGGGAGACCCAGTACTTC,CAWSVLGLAGVGETQYF,TRBD2,NA,TRBV30,TRBJ2-5
TGTGCCAGCAGCTTAGCAGGGGTCAATGAGCAGTTCTTC,CASSLAGVNEQFF,NA,NA,TRBV11-2,TRBJ2-1
TGCGCCAGCAGGCTCGACAGCTACACCGGGGAGCTGTTTTTT,CASRLDSYTGELFF,NA,once,TRBV4-1,TRBJ2-2
TGTGCCAGCAGCTCCCAAACAGGGGCCGCCTACAATGAGCAGTTCTTC,CASSSQTGAAYNEQFF,TRBD1,NA,TRBV7-2,TRBJ2-1
TGCGCCAGCAGCCAAGATCACCAAGGGCTCGAGCAGTACTTC,CASSQDHQGLEQYF,NA,NA,TRBV4-1,TRBJ2-7
TGTGCCAGCAGTTACTCGGGAATTAGCAATCAGCCCCAGCATTTT,CASSYSGISNQPQHF,NA,NA,TRBV6-6,TRBJ1-5